This TCR beta chain stems from a study of graft-versus-host responses after intestinal transplantation. The overall study: Anti-thymocyte globulin served as induction for all recipients, who then took tacrolimus and steroids for about 3 years.

The method was immunoSEQ multiplex PCR; TCRdb's version includes in-frame clones alone and lacks a portion of them. The table includes approximately 18,000 clones, roughly nine tenths detected once. Overall study findings and caveats: Early post-transplant falls in HvG clones accompanied the peak levels of circulating GvH clones.

With regard to this clone: Its specificity is unknown.

The J segment lost 4 bases and the V segment lost 5 bases, leaving 7 bases of the junction unmatched. Looked up from germline, CDR1 is SEHNR and CDR2 is FQNEAQ (reference sequence). The CDR3 contains 16 residues. Source: PBMCs, taken about 240 days after intestinal transplant. The TCR originated in a human patient who received an intestinal transplant, so some T cells may come from the graft donor. V usage is TRBV7-9 and J usage is TRBJ2-3, with 12 bases identical to TRBD2. CDR3: CASSPGLAGGADTQYF. CDR3 sequence (DNA): TGTGCCAGCAGCCCGGGACTAGCGGGTGGGGCAGATACGCAGTATTTT. The full variable domain, completed using reference TRBV7-9 and TRBJ2-3, is DTGVSQNPRHKITKRGQNVTFRCDPISEHNRLYWYRQTLGQGPEFLTYFQNEAQLEKSRLLSDRFSAERPKGSFSTLEIQRTEQGDSAMYLCASSPGLAGGADTQYFGPGTRLTVL.